Listed below are T cell receptor beta chains from one sample, sequenced in a study of T cell responses to AZD1222 COVID-19 vaccine. The table came from immunoSEQ multiplex PCR; TCRdb's copy has only in-frame clones and leaves some out. This table has around 110,000 clones, 85% to 95% appearing once. The sample here was peripheral blood, taken 28 days after the second AZD1222 dose. The receptors originated from an adult who received the AZD1222 COVID-19 vaccine. Each CDR3 is given with its conserved first and last residue. A D gene is named only where the DNA matches it firmly. Size tells how often a clone was seen (once, few, many) or the class of an expanded clone, and some rows leave it out.

.	TRBV7-9	.	TRBJ2-3	CASSFAATDTQYF	TGTGCCAGCAGCTTTGCTGCCACAGATACGCAGTATTTT
.	TRBV5-1	.	TRBJ2-7	CASSYSWGFSYEQYF	TGCGCCAGCAGCTACTCTTGGGGTTTCTCCTACGAGCAGTACTTC
.	TRBV15	.	TRBJ1-1	CATSRDLSIEAFF	TGTGCCACCAGCAGAGATCTGAGCATTGAAGCTTTCTTT
.	TRBV21-1	.	TRBJ2-7	CASSNPRAGGRPSTYEQYF	TGTGCCAGCAGCAATCCAAGGGCGGGAGGCCGACCTAGCACCTACGAGCAGTACTTC
.	TRBV7-9	.	TRBJ1-1	CASSFTGNTEAFF	TGTGCCAGCAGCTTTACAGGGAACACTGAAGCTTTCTTT
.	TRBV25-1	.	TRBJ2-1	CASIEGGSYNEQFF	TGTGCCAGCATCGAGGGAGGCTCCTACAATGAGCAGTTCTTC
.	TRBV5-5	.	TRBJ2-1	CASSLTPPTYNEQFF	TGTGCCAGCAGCCTGACACCCCCCACTTACAATGAGCAGTTCTTC
.	TRBV6-1	medium-sized	TRBJ2-6	CASSELGGSGANVLTF	TGTGCCAGCAGTGAACTAGGTGGTTCTGGGGCCAACGTCCTGACTTTC
.	TRBV4-1	.	TRBJ1-4	CASSHPKGDPTNEKLFF	TGCGCCAGCAGCCATCCCAAGGGGGACCCAACTAATGAAAAACTGTTTTTT
.	TRBV3-1/TRBV3-2	.	TRBJ2-2	CASSQDLGVGELFF	TGTGCCAGCAGCCAAGATCTGGGGGTCGGGGAGCTGTTTTTT
.	TRBV3-1/TRBV3-2	.	TRBJ1-2	CASSQEGTARANYGYTF	TGTGCCAGCAGCCAAGAGGGTACAGCCCGAGCTAACTATGGCTACACCTTC
.	TRBV2	.	TRBJ2-5	CASRGSWGETQYF	TGTGCCAGCAGGGGGAGCTGGGGAGAGACCCAGTACTTC
TRBD1	TRBV3-1/TRBV3-2	.	TRBJ1-2	CASSHGTVAAYGYTF	TGTGCCAGCAGCCATGGGACAGTCGCGGCCTATGGCTACACCTTC
.	TRBV18	few	TRBJ1-3	CASSPAEGHGHSGNTIYF	TGTGCCAGCTCACCGGCCGAAGGACACGGACACTCTGGAAACACCATATATTTT
.	TRBV3-1/TRBV3-2	.	TRBJ1-4	CASSQTEQNEKLFF	TGTGCCAGCAGCCAAACGGAACAGAATGAAAAACTGTTTTTT
.	TRBV6-5	.	TRBJ1-1	CARTAPSRTEAFF	TGTGCCAGGACTGCTCCGAGTAGAACTGAAGCTTTCTTT
.	TRBV6-5	.	TRBJ2-7	CASSYSRRQYF	TGTGCCAGCAGTTACTCCCGCAGGCAGTACTTC
.	TRBV6-5	.	TRBJ2-7	CASSYEFKGYEQYF	TGTGCCAGCAGTTACGAGTTCAAAGGCTACGAGCAGTACTTC
.	TRBV6-5	.	TRBJ2-5	CASGDAPGTQYF	TGTGCCAGCGGGGACGCCCCGGGGACCCAGTACTTC
.	TRBV13	.	TRBJ2-7	CASSHGTMVPEQYF	TGTGCCAGCAGCCACGGGACAATGGTACCCGAGCAGTACTTC
.	TRBV5-1	.	TRBJ1-2	CASSLEANYGYTF	TGCGCCAGCAGCTTGGAAGCTAACTATGGCTACACCTTC
.	TRBV11-2	.	TRBJ2-3	CASSLGLPDTDTQYF	TGTGCCAGCAGCTTAGGATTACCGGACACAGATACGCAGTATTTT
.	TRBV5-8	.	TRBJ1-1	CASSLAGEGRDTEAFF	TGTGCCAGCAGCTTGGCCGGCGAGGGAAGGGACACTGAAGCTTTCTTT
TRBD2	TRBV7-2	.	TRBJ2-1	CASNSGTTNNEQFF	TGTGCCAGCAACTCCGGGACTACAAACAATGAGCAGTTCTTC
TRBD2	TRBV14	.	TRBJ2-1	CASSAPGGGYNEQFF	TGTGCCAGCAGCGCGCCGGGCGGGGGTTACAATGAGCAGTTCTTC
.	TRBV7-8	.	TRBJ2-5	CASSSQGAGTQYF	TGTGCCAGCAGCTCTCAAGGGGCAGGGACCCAGTACTTC
.	TRBV3-1/TRBV3-2	.	TRBJ2-7	CASSQDRSGLGEQYF	TGTGCCAGCAGCCAAGATCGAAGTGGCCTAGGCGAGCAGTACTTC
TRBD1	TRBV6-5	.	TRBJ1-2	CASSLRTGSDGYTF	TGTGCCAGCAGTCTTCGGACAGGGAGTGATGGCTACACCTTC
.	TRBV10-2	.	TRBJ1-1	CASSFNGGGTEAFF	TGCGCCAGCAGTTTTAATGGGGGCGGCACTGAAGCTTTCTTT
TRBD1	TRBV6-5	.	TRBJ2-7	CASSPPGTGFSEQYF	TGTGCCAGCAGTCCCCCCGGGACAGGGTTTTCCGAGCAGTACTTC
.	TRBV2	.	TRBJ1-2	CASSEELRTNYGYTF	TGTGCCAGCAGTGAAGAACTCAGAACGAACTATGGCTACACCTTC
.	TRBV7-9	.	TRBJ2-7	CASSPQGGSYEQYF	TGTGCCAGCAGTCCACAGGGGGGGTCCTACGAGCAGTACTTC
TRBD1	TRBV7-9	.	TRBJ1-2	CASSQTGGGYGYTF	TGTGCCAGCAGCCAGACAGGGGGTGGCTATGGCTACACCTTC
.	TRBV11-2	.	TRBJ2-6	CASSPPPGRSGANVLTF	TGTGCCAGCAGCCCGCCCCCGGGCCGCTCTGGGGCCAACGTCCTGACTTTC
TRBD2	TRBV7-8	.	TRBJ2-3	CASSPEPVAGGYTQYF	TGTGCCAGCAGCCCAGAACCGGTAGCGGGAGGCTATACGCAGTATTTT
.	TRBV4-1	.	TRBJ2-1	CASSHPGRGSEQFF	TGCGCCAGCAGCCACCCGGGGAGGGGGAGTGAGCAGTTCTTC
.	TRBV10-3	once	TRBJ1-2	CAISEFLGDGYTF	TGTGCCATCAGTGAGTTCTTGGGGGATGGCTACACCTTC
.	TRBV19	.	TRBJ2-7	CASSHRAPSYEQYF	TGTGCCAGTAGTCACAGGGCTCCTTCCTACGAGCAGTACTTC
.	TRBV28	.	TRBJ1-1	CASSLRTAREAFF	TGTGCCAGCAGTTTGAGGACGGCGAGAGAAGCTTTCTTT
.	TRBV18	.	TRBJ1-1	CASSPGNTEAFF	TGTGCCAGCTCACCCGGGAACACTGAAGCTTTCTTT
TRBD1	TRBV29-1	.	TRBJ2-7	CSGQGAYEQYF	TGCAGCGGACAGGGAGCCTACGAGCAGTACTTC
.	TRBV14	.	TRBJ1-1	CASSQDRGRLTEAFF	TGTGCCAGCAGCCAAGATCGGGGAAGGCTCACTGAAGCTTTCTTT
TRBD1	TRBV7-8	.	TRBJ2-2	CASSFRGQNTGELFF	TGTGCCAGCAGCTTCAGGGGGCAAAACACCGGGGAGCTGTTTTTT
.	TRBV12-3/TRBV12-4	few	TRBJ1-2	CASSFARSYGYTF	TGTGCCAGCAGTTTTGCCCGGTCCTATGGCTACACCTTC
.	TRBV28	.	TRBJ2-7	CASIQGGEQYEQYF	TGTGCCAGCATTCAAGGCGGGGAACAATACGAGCAGTACTTC
.	TRBV9	few	TRBJ1-5	CASSPPGVNQPQHF	TGTGCCAGCAGCCCACCAGGAGTCAATCAGCCCCAGCATTTT
.	TRBV7-9	.	TRBJ1-2	CASSLFLEGYGYTF	TGTGCCAGCAGCTTATTTCTCGAAGGGTATGGCTACACCTTC
TRBD1	TRBV19	few	TRBJ1-1	CASSADRVNTEAFF	TGTGCCAGTAGTGCCGACAGGGTAAACACTGAAGCTTTCTTT
.	TRBV5-1	once	TRBJ1-2	CASSPGPITYGYTF	TGCGCCAGCAGCCCAGGACCGATAACCTATGGCTACACCTTC
.	TRBV29-1	.	TRBJ1-1	CSVEWPARGKSEAFF	TGCAGCGTTGAGTGGCCAGCCAGGGGTAAGTCTGAAGCTTTCTTT
.	TRBV29-1	.	TRBJ1-5	CSVGAFRGQPQHF	TGCAGCGTTGGGGCGTTTCGGGGTCAGCCCCAGCATTTT
.	TRBV12-3/TRBV12-4	once	TRBJ2-7	CASSSRYEQYF	TGTGCCAGCAGTTCCCGCTACGAGCAGTACTTC
TRBD2	TRBV13	once	TRBJ2-1	CASSVGLAGVVEQFF	TGTGCCAGCAGCGTGGGACTAGCGGGAGTGGTAGAGCAGTTCTTC
.	TRBV18	.	TRBJ1-1	CASSPTRNTEAFF	TGTGCCAGCTCACCAACAAGGAACACTGAAGCTTTCTTT
TRBD1	TRBV28	.	TRBJ2-5	CASSPGDREETQYF	TGTGCCAGCAGTCCCGGGGACAGGGAAGAGACCCAGTACTTC
.	TRBV3-1/TRBV3-2	.	TRBJ1-2	CASSQGPNSYGYTF	TGTGCCAGCAGCCAGGGGCCAAACTCCTATGGCTACACCTTC
.	TRBV2	.	TRBJ2-7	CASSDSLMGQYF	TGTGCCAGCAGTGATTCCTTGATGGGGCAGTACTTC
.	TRBV18	.	TRBJ2-1	CASSAPTYEQFF	TGTGCCAGCTCAGCCCCAACCTATGAGCAGTTCTTC
.	TRBV10-1	.	TRBJ1-3	CASSPGASGNTIYF	TGCGCCAGCAGTCCAGGGGCCTCTGGAAACACCATATATTTT
TRBD2	TRBV19	.	TRBJ2-1	CASSIDRGGVYNEQFF	TGTGCCAGTAGTATAGATCGTGGGGGGGTCTACAATGAGCAGTTCTTC